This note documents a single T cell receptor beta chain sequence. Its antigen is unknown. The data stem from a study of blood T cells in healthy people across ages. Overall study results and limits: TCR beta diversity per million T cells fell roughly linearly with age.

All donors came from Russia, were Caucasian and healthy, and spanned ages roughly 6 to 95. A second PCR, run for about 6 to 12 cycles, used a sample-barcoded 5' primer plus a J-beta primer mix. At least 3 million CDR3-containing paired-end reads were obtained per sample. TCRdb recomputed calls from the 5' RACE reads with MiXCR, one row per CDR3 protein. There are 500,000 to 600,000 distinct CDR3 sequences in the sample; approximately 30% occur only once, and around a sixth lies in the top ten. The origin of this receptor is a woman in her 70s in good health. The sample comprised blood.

The chain's CDR3 is CSVEGSFSNYGYTF. The CDR3, as DNA: TGCAGCGTTGAGGGCAGCTTCTCTAACTATGGCTACACCTTC. The chain links TRBV29-1 to TRBJ1-2, with D unclear. The CDR3 length is 14 residues. Trimming pared 3 bases from V and 0 bases from J, leaving 11 bases between. In germline, CDR1 is SQVTM, CDR2 ANQGSEA.